This T cell receptor beta chain is drawn from a study of spatial heterogeneity in lung cancer. The time point is: sample taken at primary tumor resection. Unsorted samples of tumor, nontumor lung or frozen PBMC had their whole RNA sequenced. Germline V gene data show CDR1 as SGHRS and CDR2 as YFSETQ. CDR3 length: 16 amino acids. V was clipped by 1 base and J by 1 base, with 11 bases between them. MiXCR, applied by TCRdb to the 5' RACE reads, yields one record per CDR3 protein. The sample gives 85,000 to 100,000 distinct CDR3 sequences, around 12% of which show up once; about two fifths is in the top ten.

The source was PBMCs, collected at surgery. This receptor was taken from a male donor with early-stage non-small cell lung cancer. The chain recombines TRBV5-1 with TRBJ2-2; D gene ambiguous. The CDR3 is CASSLNEPLNTGELFF. The CDR3 bases are TGCGCCAGCAGCTTGAATGAGCCCCTGAACACCGGGGAGCTGTTTTTT.